This TCR beta chain comes out of a study of blood T cell repertoires in COVID-19. Study information: The study drew acute and convalescent COVID-19 samples from the United States, Italy and Spain. Sample material is recorded as cDNA or gDNA derived from T cells, B-cell-depleted T cells, or PBMCs.

This clone was seen many times. Authors' methods: Amplifying reference gene primers gave estimates of nucleated cell counts. The data were produced by immunoSEQ multiplex PCR, yet TCRdb's version contains in-frame clones alone and is incomplete. Clone size and V and J calls were adopted from that table, with D and trimming inferred from the DNA. The sample yields 60,000 to 85,000 clones, 75% to 90% seen once. The CDR3 has 17 amino acids. The germline CDR1 and CDR2 sequences are MGHRA and YSYEKL. The V and J ends lost 4 bases and 2 bases respectively, with 17 bases between them. This chain connects TRBV4-1 to TRBJ2-2; D call uncertain. Sequencing input: peripheral blood. The receptor's source is a woman aged 45-60 years with active COVID-19. CDR3 coding DNA: TGCGCCAGCAGCCCAAGTCACCAGAGACTTAACACCGGGGAGCTGTTTTTT. Translated: CASSPSHQRLNTGELFF.